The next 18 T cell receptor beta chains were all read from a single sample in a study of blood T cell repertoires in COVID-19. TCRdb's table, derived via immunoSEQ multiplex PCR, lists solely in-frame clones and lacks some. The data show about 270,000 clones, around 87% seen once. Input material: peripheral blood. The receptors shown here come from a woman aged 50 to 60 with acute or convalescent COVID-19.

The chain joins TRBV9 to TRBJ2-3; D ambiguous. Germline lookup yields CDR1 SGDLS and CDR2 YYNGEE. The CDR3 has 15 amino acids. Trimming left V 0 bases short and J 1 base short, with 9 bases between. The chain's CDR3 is CASSVAGAGTDTQYF. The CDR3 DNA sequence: TGTGCCAGCAGCGTAGCTGGTGCAGGCACAGATACGCAGTATTTT. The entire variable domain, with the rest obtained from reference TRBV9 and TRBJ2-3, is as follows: DSGVTQTPKHLITATGQRVTLRCSPRSGDLSVYWYQQSLDQGLQFLIQYYNGEERAKGNILERFSAQQFPDLHSELNLSSLELGDSALYFCASSVAGAGTDTQYFGPGTRLTVL.

The CDR3 region is CARYCWGLAGGNSYEQYF. CDR3 in DNA: TGTGCCAGATACTGCTGGGGACTAGCGGGAGGAAACTCCTACGAGCAGTACTTC. The chain uses TRBV19 and TRBJ2-7; 15 bases are a match to TRBD2. Unmatched junction bases numbered 12, after V lost 9 bases and J lost 0 bases. This CDR3 comprises 18 residues. In germline, CDR1 is LNHDA, CDR2 SQIVND (reference sequence). Supplemented by reference TRBV19 and TRBJ2-7, the full variable domain reads DGGITQSPKYLFRKEGQNVTLSCEQNLNHDAMYWYRQDPGQGLRLIYYSQIVNDFQKGDIAEGYSVSREKKESFPLTVTSAQKNPTAFYLCARYCWGLAGGNSYEQYFGPGTRLTVT.

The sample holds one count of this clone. In nucleotides, the CDR3 is TGTGCCAGCTCACGGGGGACAGGGGAACAACAGCCCCAGCATTTT. It codes for CASSRGTGEQQPQHF. The chain uses TRBV18 and TRBJ1-5; 10 nucleotides agree with TRBD1. The germline gives CDR1 KGHSH, CDR2 LQKENI. This CDR3 spans 15 amino acids. V dropped 4 bases and J dropped 7; count of bases not matched to a gene: 7.

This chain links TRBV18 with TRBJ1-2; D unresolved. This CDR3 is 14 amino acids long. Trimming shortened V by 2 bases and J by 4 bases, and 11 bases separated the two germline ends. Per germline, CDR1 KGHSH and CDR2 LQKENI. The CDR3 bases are TGTGCCAGCTCACCAGGTACCGAACTCTATGGCTACACCTTC. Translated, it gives CASSPGTELYGYTF.

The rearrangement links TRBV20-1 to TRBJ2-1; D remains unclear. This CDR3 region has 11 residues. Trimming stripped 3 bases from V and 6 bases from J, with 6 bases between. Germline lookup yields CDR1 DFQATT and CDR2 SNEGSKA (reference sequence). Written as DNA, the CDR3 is TGCAGTGCTAGGGGCCTCAATGAGCAGTTCTTC. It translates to CSARGLNEQFF.

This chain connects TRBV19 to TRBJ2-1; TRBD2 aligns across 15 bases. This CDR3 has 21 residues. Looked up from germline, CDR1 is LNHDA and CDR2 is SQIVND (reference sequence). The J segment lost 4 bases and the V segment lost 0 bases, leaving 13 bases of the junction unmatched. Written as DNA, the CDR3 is TGTGCCAGTAGTATAGATCGGGTAGGACTAGCGGGAGGGGACCTTTACAATGAGCAGTTCTTC. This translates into CASSIDRVGLAGGDLYNEQFF.

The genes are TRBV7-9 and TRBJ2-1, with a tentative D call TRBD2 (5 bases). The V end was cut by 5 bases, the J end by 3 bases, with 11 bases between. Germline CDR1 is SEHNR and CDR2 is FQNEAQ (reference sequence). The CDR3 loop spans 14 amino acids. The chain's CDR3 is CASSKSGNYNEQFF. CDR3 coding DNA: TGTGCCAGCAGCAAATCCGGGAACTACAATGAGCAGTTCTTC.

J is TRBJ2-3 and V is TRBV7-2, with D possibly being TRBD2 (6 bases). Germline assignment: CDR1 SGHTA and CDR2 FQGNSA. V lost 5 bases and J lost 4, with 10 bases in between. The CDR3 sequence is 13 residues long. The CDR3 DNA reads TGTGCCAGCAGCCGGGACTCGTCAGATACGCAGTATTTT. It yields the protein CASSRDSSDTQYF. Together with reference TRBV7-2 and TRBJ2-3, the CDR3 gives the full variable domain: GAGVSQSPSNKVTEKGKDVELRCDPISGHTALYWYRQSLGQGLEFLIYFQGNSAPDKSGLPSDRFSAERTGGSVSTLTIQRTQQEDSAVYLCASSRDSSDTQYFGPGTRLTVL.

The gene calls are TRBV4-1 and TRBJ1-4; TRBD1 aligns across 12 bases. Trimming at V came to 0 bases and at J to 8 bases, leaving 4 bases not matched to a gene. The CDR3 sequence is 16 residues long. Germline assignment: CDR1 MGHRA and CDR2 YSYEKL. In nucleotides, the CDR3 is TGCGCCAGCAGCCAAGATCAGGGACAGGGGGCGGAAAAACTGTTTTTT. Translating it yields CASSQDQGQGAEKLFF.

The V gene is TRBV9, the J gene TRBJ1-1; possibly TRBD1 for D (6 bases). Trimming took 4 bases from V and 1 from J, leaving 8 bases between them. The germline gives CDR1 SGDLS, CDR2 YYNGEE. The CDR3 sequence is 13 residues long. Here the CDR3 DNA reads TGTGCCAGCAGCCAACAGGGGAACACTGAAGCTTTCTTT. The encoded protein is CASSQQGNTEAFF.

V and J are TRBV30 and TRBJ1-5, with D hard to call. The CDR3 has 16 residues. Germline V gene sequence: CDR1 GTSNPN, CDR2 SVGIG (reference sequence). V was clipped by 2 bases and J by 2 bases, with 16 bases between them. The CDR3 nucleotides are TGTGCCTGGAGTTTCGCCGGCTGGGGAGGCAATCAGCCCCAGCATTTT. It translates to CAWSFAGWGGNQPQHF.

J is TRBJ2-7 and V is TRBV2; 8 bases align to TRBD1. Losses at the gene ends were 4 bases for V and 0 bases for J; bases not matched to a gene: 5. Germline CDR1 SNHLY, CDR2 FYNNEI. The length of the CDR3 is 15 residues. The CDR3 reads CASSGDRSSSYEQYF. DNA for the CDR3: TGTGCCAGCAGTGGGGACAGGTCGAGCTCCTACGAGCAGTACTTC.

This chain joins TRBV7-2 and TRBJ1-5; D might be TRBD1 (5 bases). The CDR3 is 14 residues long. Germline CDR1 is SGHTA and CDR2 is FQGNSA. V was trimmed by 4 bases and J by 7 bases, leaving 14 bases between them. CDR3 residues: CASSSGRGGQPQHF. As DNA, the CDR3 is TGTGCCAGCAGCTCCGGGAGGGGAGGACAGCCCCAGCATTTT. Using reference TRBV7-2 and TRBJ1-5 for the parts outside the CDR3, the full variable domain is GAGVSQSPSNKVTEKGKDVELRCDPISGHTALYWYRQSLGQGLEFLIYFQGNSAPDKSGLPSDRFSAERTGGSVSTLTIQRTQQEDSAVYLCASSSGRGGQPQHFGDGTRLSIL.

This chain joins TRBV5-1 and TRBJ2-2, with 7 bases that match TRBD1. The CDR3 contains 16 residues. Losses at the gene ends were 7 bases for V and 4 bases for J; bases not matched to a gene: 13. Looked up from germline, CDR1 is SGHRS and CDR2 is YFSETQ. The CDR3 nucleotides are TGCGCCAGCTCGACCGGGACAGCCCCGAGCACCGGGGAGCTGTTTTTT. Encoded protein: CASSTGTAPSTGELFF.

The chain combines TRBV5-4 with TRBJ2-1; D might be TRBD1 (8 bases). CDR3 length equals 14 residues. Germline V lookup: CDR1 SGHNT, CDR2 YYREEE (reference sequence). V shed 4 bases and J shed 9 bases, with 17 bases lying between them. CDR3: CASSPRQGRGEQFF. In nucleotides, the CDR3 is TGTGCCAGCAGCCCCAGACAGGGGAGGGGTGAGCAGTTCTTC. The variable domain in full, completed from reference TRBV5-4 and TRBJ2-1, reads ETGVTQSPTHLIKTRGQQVTLRCSSQSGHNTVSWYQQALGQGPQFIFQYYREEENGRGNFPPRFSGLQFPNYSSELNVNALELDDSALYLCASSPRQGRGEQFFGPGTRLTVL.

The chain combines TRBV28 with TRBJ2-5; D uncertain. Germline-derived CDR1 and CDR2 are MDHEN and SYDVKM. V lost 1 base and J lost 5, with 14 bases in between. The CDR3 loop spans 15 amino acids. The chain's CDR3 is CASSLFRQSHETQYF. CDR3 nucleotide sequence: TGTGCCAGCAGTTTATTCAGGCAGTCCCACGAGACCCAGTACTTC.

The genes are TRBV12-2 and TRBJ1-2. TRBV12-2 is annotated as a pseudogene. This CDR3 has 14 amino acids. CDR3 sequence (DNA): TGTGCAAGTCGCTTAGTTGCGGCCTGCTATGGCTACACCTTC. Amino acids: CASRLVAACYGYTF.

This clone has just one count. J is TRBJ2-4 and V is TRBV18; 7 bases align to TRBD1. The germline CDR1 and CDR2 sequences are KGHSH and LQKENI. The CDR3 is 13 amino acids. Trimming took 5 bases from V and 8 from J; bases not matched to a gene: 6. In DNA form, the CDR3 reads TGTGCCAGCTCAACAGGGGAAGCGGACATTCAGTACTTC. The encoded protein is CASSTGEADIQYF.